The clone carrying this T cell receptor beta chain was seen just once. Original processing methods: Nucleated cell number was recorded as an estimate derived from reference gene primer amplification. TCRdb keeps only in-frame clones here, not all; method: immunoSEQ multiplex PCR. That table furnishes V, J and clone size, whereas the DNA furnished D and trimming. The sample includes about 210,000 clones, almost 85% seen only once; the top ten take approximately 8%. Germline V gene data show CDR1 as MNHNY and CDR2 as SVGAGI (reference sequence). Trimming cost V 8 bases and J 3 bases; bases outside gene matches: 4. The CDR3 has 13 residues. The sample belongs to a study of blood T cell repertoires in COVID-19. Study summary: Acute and convalescent COVID-19 samples came from the United States, Italy and Spain. PBMCs, B-cell-depleted T cells, or T cells were the source of the cDNA or gDNA that made up the material.

The source material was peripheral blood. The chain uses TRBV6-6 and TRBJ1-5, with TRBD1 matching 7 bases. The sequence came from a woman aged 45-60 years with active or convalescent COVID-19. The CDR3 loop reads CASQGQNNQPQHF. The CDR3 DNA follows: TGTGCCAGCCAGGGACAGAACAATCAGCCCCAGCATTTT.